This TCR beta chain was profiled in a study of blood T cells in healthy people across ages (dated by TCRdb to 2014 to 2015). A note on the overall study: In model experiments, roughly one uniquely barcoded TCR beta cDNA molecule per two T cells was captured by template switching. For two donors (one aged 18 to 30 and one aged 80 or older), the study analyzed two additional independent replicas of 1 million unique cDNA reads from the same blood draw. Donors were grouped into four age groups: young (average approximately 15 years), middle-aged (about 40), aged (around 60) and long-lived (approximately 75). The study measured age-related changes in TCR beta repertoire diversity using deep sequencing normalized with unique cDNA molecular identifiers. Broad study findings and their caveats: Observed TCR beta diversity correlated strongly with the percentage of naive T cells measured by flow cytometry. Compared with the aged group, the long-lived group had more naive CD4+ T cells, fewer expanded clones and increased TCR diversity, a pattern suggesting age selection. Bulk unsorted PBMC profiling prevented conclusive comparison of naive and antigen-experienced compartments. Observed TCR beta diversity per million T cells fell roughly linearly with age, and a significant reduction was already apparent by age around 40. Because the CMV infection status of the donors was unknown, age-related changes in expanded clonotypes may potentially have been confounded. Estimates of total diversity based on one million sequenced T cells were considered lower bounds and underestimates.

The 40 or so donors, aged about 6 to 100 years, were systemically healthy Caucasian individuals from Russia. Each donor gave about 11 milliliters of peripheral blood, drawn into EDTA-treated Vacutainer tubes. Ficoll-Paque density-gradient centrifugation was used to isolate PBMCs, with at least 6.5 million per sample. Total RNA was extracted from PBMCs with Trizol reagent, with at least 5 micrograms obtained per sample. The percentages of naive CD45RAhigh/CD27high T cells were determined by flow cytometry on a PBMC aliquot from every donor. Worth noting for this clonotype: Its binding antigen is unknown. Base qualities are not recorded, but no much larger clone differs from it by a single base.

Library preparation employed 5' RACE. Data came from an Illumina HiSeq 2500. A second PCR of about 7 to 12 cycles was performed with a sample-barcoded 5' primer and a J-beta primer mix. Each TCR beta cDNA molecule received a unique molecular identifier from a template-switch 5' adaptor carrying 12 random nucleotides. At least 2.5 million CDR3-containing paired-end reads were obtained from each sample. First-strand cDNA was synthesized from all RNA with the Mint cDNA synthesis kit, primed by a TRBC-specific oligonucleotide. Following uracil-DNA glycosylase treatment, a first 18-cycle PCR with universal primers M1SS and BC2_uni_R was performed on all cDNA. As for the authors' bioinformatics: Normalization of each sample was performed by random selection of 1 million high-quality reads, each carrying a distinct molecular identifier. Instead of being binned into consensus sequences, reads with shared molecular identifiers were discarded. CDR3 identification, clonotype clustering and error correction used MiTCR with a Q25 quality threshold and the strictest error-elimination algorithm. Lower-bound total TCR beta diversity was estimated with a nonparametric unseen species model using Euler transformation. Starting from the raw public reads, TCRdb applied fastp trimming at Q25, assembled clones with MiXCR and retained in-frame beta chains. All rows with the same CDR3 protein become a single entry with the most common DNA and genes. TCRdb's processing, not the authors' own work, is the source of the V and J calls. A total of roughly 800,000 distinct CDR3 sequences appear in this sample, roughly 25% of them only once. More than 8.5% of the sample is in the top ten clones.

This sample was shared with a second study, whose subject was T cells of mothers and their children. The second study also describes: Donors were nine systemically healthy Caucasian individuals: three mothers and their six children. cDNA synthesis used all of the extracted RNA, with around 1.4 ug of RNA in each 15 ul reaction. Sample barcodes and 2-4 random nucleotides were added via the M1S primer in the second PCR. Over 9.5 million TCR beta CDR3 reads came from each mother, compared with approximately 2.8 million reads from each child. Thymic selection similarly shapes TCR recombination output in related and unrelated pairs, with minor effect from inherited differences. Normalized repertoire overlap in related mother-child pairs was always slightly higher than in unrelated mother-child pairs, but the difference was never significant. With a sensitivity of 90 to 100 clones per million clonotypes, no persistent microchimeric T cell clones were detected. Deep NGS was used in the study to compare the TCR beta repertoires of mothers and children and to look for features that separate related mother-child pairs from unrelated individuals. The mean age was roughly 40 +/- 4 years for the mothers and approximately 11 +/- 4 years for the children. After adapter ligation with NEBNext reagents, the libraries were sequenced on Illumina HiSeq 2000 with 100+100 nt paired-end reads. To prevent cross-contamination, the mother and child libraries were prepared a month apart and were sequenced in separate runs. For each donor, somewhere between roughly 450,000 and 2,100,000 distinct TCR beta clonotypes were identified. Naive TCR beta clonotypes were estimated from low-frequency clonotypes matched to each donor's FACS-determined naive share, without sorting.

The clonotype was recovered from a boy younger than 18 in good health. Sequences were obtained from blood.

The CDR3 in this case is CASSFSSGGLSETQYF. In nucleotides, the sequence is TGCGCCAGCAGCTTCTCTAGCGGGGGGCTTAGCGAGACCCAGTACTTC. The rearrangement joined TRBV5-1 to TRBJ2-5, with TRBD2 matching 11 junction bases. The CDR3 contains 16 residues, cysteine and phenylalanine counted. The CDR3 DNA has 48 bases and is translated from base 1. In the germline V gene, CDR1 corresponds to SGHRS and CDR2 to YFSETQ. Germline trimming amounts to 2 bases on V and 5 bases on J, with 8 as the count of junction bases outside the gene matches.